The sequence of this TCR beta chain was determined in a study of T cell responses to AZD1222 COVID-19 vaccine. Here immunoSEQ multiplex PCR was the method, and the copy in TCRdb shows in-frame clones only, minus some. Of more than 95,000 clones listed, 89% are singletons. A remark on this clone: Its cognate antigen is unknown.

Study observations and caveats: Seropositive AZD1222 recipients at baseline numbered only five or six. Researchers report vaccine-associated CD4 TCRs spanning spike, with dominance at 160-218 and 743-854.

The sequence derives from an adult in good health. The sample consisted of peripheral blood, taken on day 0 of AZD1222 vaccination.

Here the CDR3 reads CASSYRQAFYGYTF. DNA of the CDR3: TGTGCCAGCAGTTACCGACAGGCATTCTATGGCTACACCTTC. The chain has TRBV6-2 or TRBV6-3 and TRBJ1-2; a possible D gene is TRBD1 (6 bases). The ends were cut back, 2 bases at V and 4 bases at J, with 11 bases in the middle. Germline V gene sequence: CDR1 MNHEY, CDR2 SVGEGT. This CDR3 contains 14 residues.